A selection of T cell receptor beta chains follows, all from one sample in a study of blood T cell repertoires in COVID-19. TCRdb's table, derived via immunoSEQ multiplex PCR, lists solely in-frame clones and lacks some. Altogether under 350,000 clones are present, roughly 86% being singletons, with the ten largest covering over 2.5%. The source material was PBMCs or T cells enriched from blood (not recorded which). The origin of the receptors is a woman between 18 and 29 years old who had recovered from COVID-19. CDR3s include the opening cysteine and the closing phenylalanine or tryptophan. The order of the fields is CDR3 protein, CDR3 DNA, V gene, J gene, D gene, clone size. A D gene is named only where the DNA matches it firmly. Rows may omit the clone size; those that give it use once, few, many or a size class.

CDR3: CASSLVSVSTDTQYF; DNA: TGTGCCAGCAGCTTAGTTAGCGTCAGCACAGATACGCAGTATTTT; V: TRBV7-2; J: TRBJ2-3; D: .; size: .
CDR3: CASSLGQGGTEAFF; DNA: TGCGCCAGCAGCTTGGGGCAGGGAGGCACTGAAGCTTTCTTT; V: TRBV5-1; J: TRBJ1-1; D: .; size: .
CDR3: CASSSPRLTGETEAFF; DNA: TGTGCCAGCAGCTCTCCTCGATTGACAGGAGAAACTGAAGCTTTCTTT; V: TRBV5-4; J: TRBJ1-1; D: .; size: .
CDR3: CASSLGPGVVYEQYF; DNA: TGTGCCAGCAGTTTAGGGCCGGGAGTTGTCTACGAGCAGTACTTC; V: TRBV27; J: TRBJ2-7; D: .; size: .
CDR3: CASSPTSGSYNEQFF; DNA: TGTGCCAGCAGTCCGACTAGCGGGAGTTACAATGAGCAGTTCTTC; V: TRBV2; J: TRBJ2-1; D: TRBD2; size: .
CDR3: CATKAGVGKFEQYF; DNA: TGTGCCACCAAAGCGGGGGTAGGAAAGTTCGAGCAGTACTTC; V: TRBV15; J: TRBJ2-7; D: TRBD2; size: once
CDR3: CAWEGGTVYEQYF; DNA: TGTGCCTGGGAGGGGGGGACCGTCTACGAGCAGTACTTC; V: TRBV30; J: TRBJ2-7; D: .; size: once
CDR3: CASGSGGHYEQYF; DNA: TGTGCCAGCGGATCGGGAGGCCACTACGAGCAGTACTTC; V: TRBV2; J: TRBJ2-7; D: TRBD2; size: .
CDR3: CASSLGEETQYF; DNA: TGTGCCAGCAGCTTAGGCGAAGAGACCCAGTACTTC; V: TRBV13; J: TRBJ2-5; D: .; size: .
CDR3: CASSFSGTSGLYEQYF; DNA: TGTGCCAGCAGCTTCTCCGGGACTAGCGGCCTCTACGAGCAGTACTTC; V: TRBV5-4; J: TRBJ2-7; D: TRBD2; size: .
CDR3: CASSQGRREKEQYF; DNA: TGTGCCAGCAGCCAAGGGCGGCGGGAAAAAGAGCAGTACTTC; V: TRBV3-1/TRBV3-2; J: TRBJ2-7; D: .; size: .
CDR3: CASSLFSSRAAGANVLTF; DNA: TGTGCCAGCAGCTTGTTTAGCTCAAGAGCTGCTGGGGCCAACGTCCTGACTTTC; V: TRBV5-6; J: TRBJ2-6; D: .; size: few
CDR3: CASSLDSSYEQYF; DNA: TGTGCCAGCAGTTTAGACAGCTCCTACGAGCAGTACTTC; V: TRBV12-3/TRBV12-4; J: TRBJ2-7; D: .; size: .
CDR3: CASSIQGAVEKLFF; DNA: TGTGCCAGCAGCATACAGGGGGCGGTTGAAAAACTGTTTTTT; V: TRBV28; J: TRBJ1-4; D: TRBD1; size: .
CDR3: CASSYGGVFTEAFF; DNA: TGTGCCAGCAGTTACGGGGGGGTCTTCACTGAAGCTTTCTTT; V: TRBV6-5; J: TRBJ1-1; D: .; size: .
CDR3: CASRRGHGRTDTQYF; DNA: TGTGCAAGTCGCCGGGGACACGGGCGCACAGATACGCAGTATTTT; V: TRBV12-2; J: TRBJ2-3; D: .; size: .
CDR3: CASRTGGSGITEAFF; DNA: TGCGCCAGCCGGACAGGGGGCTCGGGGATAACTGAAGCTTTCTTT; V: TRBV5-1; J: TRBJ1-1; D: TRBD1; size: .
CDR3: CASKRTGGSYEQYF; DNA: TGTGCCAGCAAACGGACAGGGGGATCCTACGAGCAGTACTTC; V: TRBV2; J: TRBJ2-7; D: TRBD1; size: .
CDR3: CASSLLGQMGYTF; DNA: TGTGCCAGCAGCTTGCTGGGACAGATGGGCTACACCTTC; V: TRBV5-6; J: TRBJ1-2; D: TRBD1; size: .
CDR3: CASSPRDRANNEQFF; DNA: TGTGCCAGCAGTCCCCGGGACAGGGCTAACAATGAGCAGTTCTTC; V: TRBV27; J: TRBJ2-1; D: TRBD1; size: .
CDR3: CASSLGLRVQETQYF; DNA: TGTGCCAGCAGCTTGGGTTTGCGGGTCCAAGAGACCCAGTACTTC; V: TRBV5-4; J: TRBJ2-5; D: .; size: .
CDR3: CASSPPSGGGETQYF; DNA: TGTGCCAGCAGCCCCCCTAGCGGGGGTGGAGAGACCCAGTACTTC; V: TRBV7-6; J: TRBJ2-5; D: TRBD2; size: .